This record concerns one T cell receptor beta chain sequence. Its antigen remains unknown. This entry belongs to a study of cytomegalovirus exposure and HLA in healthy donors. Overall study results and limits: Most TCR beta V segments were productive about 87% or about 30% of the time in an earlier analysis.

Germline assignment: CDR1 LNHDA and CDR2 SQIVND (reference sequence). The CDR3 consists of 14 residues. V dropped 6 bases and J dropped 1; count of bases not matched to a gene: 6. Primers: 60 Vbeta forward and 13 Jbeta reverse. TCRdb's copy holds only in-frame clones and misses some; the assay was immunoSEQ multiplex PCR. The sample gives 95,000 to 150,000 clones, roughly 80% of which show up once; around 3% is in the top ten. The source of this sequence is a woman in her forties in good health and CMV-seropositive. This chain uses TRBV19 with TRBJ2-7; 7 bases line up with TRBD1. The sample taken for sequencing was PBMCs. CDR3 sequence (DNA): TGTGCCAGTAGCATGGACAGGAGTTCCTACGAGCAGTACTTC. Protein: CASSMDRSSYEQYF.